These T cell receptor beta chains were read from a single sample in a study of cytomegalovirus exposure and HLA in healthy donors. TCRdb's copy holds only in-frame clones and misses some; the assay was immunoSEQ multiplex PCR. The sample shows some 130,000 clones, approximately 78% of them seen only once. Sequencing was done on a sample of PBMCs. These receptors came from a female donor in good health and CMV-seronegative. The CDR3 runs from the conserved cysteine through the conserved F or W. D genes are given only for firm matches.

d_gene: .; v_gene: TRBV6-5; j_gene: TRBJ1-1; CDR3aa: CASISPGVNTEAFF
d_gene: .; v_gene: TRBV2; j_gene: TRBJ2-2; CDR3aa: CASRDSLTGELFF
d_gene: .; v_gene: TRBV6-1; j_gene: TRBJ2-1; CDR3aa: CASSEAGGQSNEQFF
d_gene: TRBD1; v_gene: TRBV4-2; j_gene: TRBJ1-4; CDR3aa: CASSHVDRDTNEKLFF
d_gene: .; v_gene: TRBV7-3; j_gene: TRBJ1-5; CDR3aa: CASTPPAPSQPQHF
d_gene: .; v_gene: TRBV5-1; j_gene: TRBJ2-1; CDR3aa: CASNEQGYNEQFF
d_gene: TRBD2; v_gene: TRBV6-5; j_gene: TRBJ2-7; CDR3aa: CASSYSGLAGSYEQYF
d_gene: .; v_gene: TRBV15; j_gene: TRBJ1-1; CDR3aa: CATSREILGQGLKNTEAFF
d_gene: .; v_gene: TRBV19; j_gene: TRBJ1-5; CDR3aa: CASSPLPLGGAIQPQHF
d_gene: TRBD1; v_gene: TRBV19; j_gene: TRBJ1-3; CDR3aa: CASRQQGQGARGNTIYF
d_gene: .; v_gene: TRBV7-8; j_gene: TRBJ1-4; CDR3aa: CASSLVGQSDLNEKLFF